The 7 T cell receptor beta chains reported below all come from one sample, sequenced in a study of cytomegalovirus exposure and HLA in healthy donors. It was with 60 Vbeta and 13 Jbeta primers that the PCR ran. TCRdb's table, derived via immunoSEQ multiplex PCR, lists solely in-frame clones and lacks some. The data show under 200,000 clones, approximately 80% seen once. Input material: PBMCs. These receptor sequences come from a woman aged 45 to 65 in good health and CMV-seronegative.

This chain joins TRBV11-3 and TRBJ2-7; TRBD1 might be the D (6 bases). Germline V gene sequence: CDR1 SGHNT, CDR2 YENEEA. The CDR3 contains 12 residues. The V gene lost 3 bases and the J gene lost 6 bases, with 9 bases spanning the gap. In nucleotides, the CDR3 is TGTGCCAGCAGCTTCAGGGGTGGCGAGCAGTACTTC. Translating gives CASSFRGGEQYF.

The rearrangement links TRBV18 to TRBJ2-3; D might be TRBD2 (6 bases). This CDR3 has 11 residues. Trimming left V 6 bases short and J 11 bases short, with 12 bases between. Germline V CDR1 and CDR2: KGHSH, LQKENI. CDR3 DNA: TGTGCCAGCTCGCCGATGGGGGGGCAGTATTTT. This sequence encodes CASSPMGGQYF.

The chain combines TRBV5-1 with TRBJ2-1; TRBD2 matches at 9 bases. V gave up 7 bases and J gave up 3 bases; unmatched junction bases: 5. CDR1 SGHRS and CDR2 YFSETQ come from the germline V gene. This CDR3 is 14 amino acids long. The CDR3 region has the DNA TGCGCCAGCGCCAGGACTAGCGACTACAATGAGCAGTTCTTC. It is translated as CASARTSDYNEQFF.

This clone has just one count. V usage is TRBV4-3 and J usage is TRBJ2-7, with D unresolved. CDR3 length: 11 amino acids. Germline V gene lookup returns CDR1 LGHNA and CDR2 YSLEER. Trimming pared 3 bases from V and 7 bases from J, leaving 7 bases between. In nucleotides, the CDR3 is TGCGCCAGCAGCCATGGTCGGGAGCAGTACTTC. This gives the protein CASSHGREQYF.

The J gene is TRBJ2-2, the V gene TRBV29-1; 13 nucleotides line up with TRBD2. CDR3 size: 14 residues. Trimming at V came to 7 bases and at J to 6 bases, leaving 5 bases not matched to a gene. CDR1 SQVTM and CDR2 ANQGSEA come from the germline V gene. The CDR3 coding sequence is TGCAGCGCCAGGACTAGCGGGAGCGCCGGGGAGCTGTTTTTT. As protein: CSARTSGSAGELFF.

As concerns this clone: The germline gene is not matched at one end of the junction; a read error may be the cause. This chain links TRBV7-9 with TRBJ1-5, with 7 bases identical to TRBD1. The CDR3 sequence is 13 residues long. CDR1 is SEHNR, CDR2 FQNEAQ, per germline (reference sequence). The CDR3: CSSSSTGNQPQHF. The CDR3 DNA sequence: TGTTCCAGCAGCTCGACAGGGAATCAGCCCCAGCATTTT.

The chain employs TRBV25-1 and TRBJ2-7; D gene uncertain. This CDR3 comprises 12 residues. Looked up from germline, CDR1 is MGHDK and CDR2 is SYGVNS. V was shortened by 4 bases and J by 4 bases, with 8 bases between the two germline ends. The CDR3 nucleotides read TGTGCCAGCAGTGTCTCGAGATACGAGCAGTACTTC. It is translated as CASSVSRYEQYF.